This T cell receptor (beta chain) was sequenced during a study of blood T cell repertoires in COVID-19. Cohort allocation depended upon clinical history that participants reported. The V segment lost 1 base and the J segment 4 bases; nucleotides outside the gene matches: 4. Germline V gives CDR1 SEHNR, CDR2 FQNEAQ (reference sequence). CDR3 length equals 16 residues. This clone appeared once. The method was immunoSEQ multiplex PCR; TCRdb's version includes in-frame clones alone and lacks a portion of them. Among approximately 500,000 clones listed, roughly 90% were seen once. The chain is built from TRBV7-9 and TRBJ1-1, with 12 bases that match TRBD1. This receptor was identified in a middle-aged woman who had recovered from COVID-19. The sequenced sample consisted of PBMCs or T cells enriched from blood (not recorded which). The CDR3 coding sequence is TGTGCCAGCAGCTTAGACGCGGGACAGGGGGCCACTGAAGCTTTCTTT. Its translation is CASSLDAGQGATEAFF. The variable domain in full, with the rest retrieved from reference TRBV7-9 and TRBJ1-1, is DTGVSQNPRHKITKRGQNVTFRCDPISEHNRLYWYRQTLGQGPEFLTYFQNEAQLEKSRLLSDRFSAERPKGSFSTLEIQRTEQGDSAMYLCASSLDAGQGATEAFFGQGTRLTVV.